A selection of T cell receptor beta chains follows, all from one sample in a study of T cell responses to AZD1222 COVID-19 vaccine. Only in-frame clones appear in the TCRdb table, and some are missing; sequencing was by immunoSEQ multiplex PCR. This repertoire shows approximately 150,000 clones, 90% found once; its top ten account for around 3%. The sample in question was peripheral blood, obtained on day 0 of AZD1222 vaccination. The receptors were sampled from an adult in good health. Both conserved end residues are trimmed from each CDR3. Each record gives: CDR3 protein, V gene.

CDR3 protein: ATSTAKSSTDTQY; V gene: TRBV15
CDR3 protein: ASSSAQWTIGGELF; V gene: TRBV7-2
CDR3 protein: ASSEVQGMGEQF; V gene: TRBV2
CDR3 protein: ASSPRRQEDEQY; V gene: TRBV18
CDR3 protein: ASSFRGLSLNYGYT; V gene: TRBV7-9
CDR3 protein: ASSQEDRSSYEQY; V gene: TRBV4-3
CDR3 protein: ASSLTTGPYGYT; V gene: TRBV6-5
CDR3 protein: ASSQAASGETQY; V gene: TRBV3-1/TRBV3-2
CDR3 protein: ASSARTGMNTEAF; V gene: TRBV2
CDR3 protein: ASGDPLIDGYT; V gene: TRBV28
CDR3 protein: ASSLAGTGGHTEAF; V gene: TRBV28